This TCR beta chain was identified during a study of blood T cells in healthy people across ages. Primed by a sample-barcoded 5' primer and a J-beta primer mix, a second PCR proceeded for about 6 to 12 cycles. A 12-random-nucleotide template-switch adaptor tagged each cDNA molecule. MiXCR was run by TCRdb on the 5' RACE reads, yielding one entry per CDR3 protein. The top ten hold about 2.1% of the sample, which has 1.5 million to 2 million distinct CDR3 sequences, around 50% seen once. V was cut by 7 bases and J by 2 bases, with 9 bases left in between. The CDR3 length is 12 residues. Germline CDR1 MDHEN, CDR2 SYDVKM. As concerns this clonotype: Its antigen is still unknown.

Regarding the study as a whole: Among long-lived donors, naive CD4+ cells were more numerous and diversity higher than in aged donors.

Healthy individuals of Caucasian origin from Russia, aged roughly 6 to 95, served as donors. Isolated PBMCs totaled at least 6 million in each sample. Sample: blood. This clonotype was obtained from a woman in her 40s in good health. The chain has TRBV28 and TRBJ2-7; D gene ambiguous. CDR3 bases: TGTGCCAGCACGCGGTCGACCTACGAGCAGTACTTC. Protein sequence: CASTRSTYEQYF.